The 26 T cell receptor beta chains presented below share a single source sample, sequenced in a study of identical twins. TCRdb ran MiXCR on the 5' RACE reads and lists one entry per CDR3 protein. The repertoire has some 330,000 distinct CDR3 sequences, 9% of them found once; the top ten carry 8% to 9.5%. The source material was naive T cells sorted from blood. The receptors shown here come from a woman aged 45-60 years in good health.

This clonotype was seen many times. The rearrangement links TRBV10-3 to TRBJ2-3; 12 nucleotides align to TRBD2. With 4 bases clipped from V and 2 bases from J, the junction kept 7 bases outside the gene matches. The CDR3 runs to 17 residues. The germline V gene has CDR1 ENHRY and CDR2 SYGVKD. This CDR3 reads CAISGPSGRVDTDTQYF. The CDR3 DNA reads TGTGCCATCAGTGGTCCTAGCGGGAGGGTGGACACAGATACGCAGTATTTT.

For this clonotype: A read error may explain this, as a much larger clone is one base away. This chain links TRBV5-6 with TRBJ2-1, with TRBD2 identical over 10 bases. The CDR3 covers 15 residues. Germline-derived CDR1 and CDR2 are SGHDT and YYEEEE. The CDR3 is CASSLVVAGGNDQFF. CDR3 DNA: TGTGCCAGCAGCTTGGTGGTAGCGGGGGGAAATGACCAGTTCTTC.

CDR3 loop: CASSPWRLLYNEQFF. CDR3 DNA: TGTGCCAGCAGCCCCTGGAGACTCCTATACAATGAGCAGTTCTTC. V gene TRBV5-6 combines with J gene TRBJ2-1; D remains unclear. V lost 4 bases and J lost 4, with 15 bases in between. The CDR3 contains 15 residues. Per germline, CDR1 SGHDT and CDR2 YYEEEE.

The rearrangement joins TRBV2 to TRBJ2-5; D might be TRBD1 or TRBD2, each matching 5 bases. V lost 9 bases, J lost 2 bases, and 16 bases lay in between. CDR3 size: 14 residues. Germline V gene sequence: CDR1 SNHLY, CDR2 FYNNEI. The CDR3 loop reads CARSPGPRQETQYF. CDR3 DNA sequence: TGTGCCAGAAGTCCGGGGCCGAGACAAGAGACCCAGTACTTC.

This clonotype was counted many times. This sequence joins TRBV19 and TRBJ2-1; tentatively, D is TRBD2 (5 bases). The ends were cut back, 1 base at V and 2 bases at J, with 12 bases in the middle. Germline V gives CDR1 LNHDA, CDR2 SQIVND (reference sequence). The CDR3 contains 16 residues. The chain's CDR3 is CASSIGGRPTYNEQFF. CDR3 nucleotides: TGTGCCAGTAGTATAGGAGGGCGGCCCACCTACAATGAGCAGTTCTTC.

The J gene is TRBJ1-1, the V gene TRBV7-9; possible D gene TRBD1, 6 bases. Germline V gene sequence: CDR1 SEHNR, CDR2 FQNEAQ (reference sequence). The V and J ends lost 5 bases and 7 bases respectively, with 20 bases between them. There are 15 residues in the CDR3. CDR3 amino acids: CASSVSSGGDNEAFF. The CDR3 nucleotides read TGTGCCAGCAGCGTGAGTTCGGGCGGGGACAATGAAGCTTTCTTT.

In its sample, this clonotype was seen many times. V and J are TRBV20-1 and TRBJ2-3, with a weak D call TRBD1 (6 bases). This CDR3 contains 16 residues. Trimming took off 6 bases at V and 0 bases at J, with 19 bases between the two ends. Germline V gene sequence: CDR1 DFQATT, CDR2 SNEGSKA (reference sequence). The CDR3 is CSATPLTGRSTDTQYF. The CDR3 DNA reads TGCAGTGCCACACCTCTGACAGGTCGCAGCACAGATACGCAGTATTTT.

V is TRBV23-1 and J is TRBJ2-3; D perhaps matches TRBD2 (5 bases). TRBV23-1 is filed as an ORF, its function uncertain. The CDR3 extends over 15 amino acids. V was pared by 2 bases and J by 1 base, with 10 bases between. The CDR3, as DNA: TGCGCCAGCAGTCAAAATGGCGGGCGCACAGATACGCAGTATTTT. It is translated as CASSQNGGRTDTQYF.

This clonotype showed up just a few times. This chain links TRBV15 with TRBJ2-1; 11 bases line up with TRBD2. Germline-derived CDR1 and CDR2 are LNHNV and YYDKDF (reference sequence). The CDR3 sequence is 18 residues long. Germline trimming cut 1 base from V and 3 bases from J; bases unmatched to any gene: 8. The CDR3 reads CATSRGSTSGALYNEQFF. CDR3 coding DNA: TGTGCCACCAGCAGAGGATCGACTAGCGGGGCTCTCTACAATGAGCAGTTCTTC.

The V gene is TRBV5-1, the J gene TRBJ2-6, with D tentatively TRBD1 or TRBD2 (6 bases each). The CDR3 spans 19 residues. CDR1 is SGHRS and CDR2 is YFSETQ in the germline V gene. The germline V and J ends were trimmed by 6 bases and 2 bases, with 24 bases remaining between them. CDR3 DNA sequence: TGCGCCAGCACCTCTGAGGGGGGCAGGGGAATTGCTGGGGCCAACGTCCTGACTTTC. Amino acid sequence: CASTSEGGRGIAGANVLTF.

The rearrangement links TRBV20-1 to TRBJ2-1, with TRBD2 matching 12 bases. Per the germline V gene, CDR1 is DFQATT and CDR2 is SNEGSKA (reference sequence). This CDR3 region has 16 residues. The V gene end was trimmed by 7 bases and the J gene end by 2 bases; junction bases not matched to a gene: 9. This CDR3 reads CSGGNGLAGPYNEQFF. DNA of the CDR3: TGCAGTGGCGGAAACGGACTAGCGGGACCCTACAATGAGCAGTTCTTC.

As concerns this clonotype: An end of the junction differs from the germline gene, which may be a read error. This sequence joins TRBV14 and TRBJ1-2; D is undetermined. Germline-derived CDR1 and CDR2 are SGHDN and FVKESK. The CDR3 loop spans 16 amino acids. CDR3 DNA: TGTGCCAGCAGCCAAGATGCGGCAGGCTTGAACTTTGGCTACACCTTC. Protein: CASSQDAAGLNFGYTF. Full variable domain (outside the CDR3, taken from reference TRBV14 and TRBJ1-2): EAGVTQFPSHSVIEKGQTVTLRCDPISGHDNLYWYRRVMGKEIKFLLHFVKESKQDESGMPNNRFLAERTGGTYSTLKVQPAELEDSGVYFCASSQDAAGLNFGYTFGSGTRLTVV.

The table lists this clonotype with many counts. The chain couples TRBV12-3 or TRBV12-4 to TRBJ2-2, with a possible D match to TRBD2 (6 bases). The CDR3 consists of 14 residues. Trimming stripped 3 bases from V and 9 bases from J, with 14 bases between. CDR3 residues: CASSLTSMGWELFF. The CDR3 DNA reads as TGTGCCAGCAGTTTGACTAGTATGGGTTGGGAGCTGTTTTTT.

There are many counts of this clonotype. The J gene is TRBJ1-2, the V gene TRBV6-4, with D uncertain. CDR3 length: 13 amino acids. Germline V gene data show CDR1 as MRHNA and CDR2 as SNTAGT. The V end was cut by 7 bases, the J end by 8 bases, with 17 bases between. The CDR3 here is CASTLKSREGYTF. The DNA of the CDR3 is TGTGCCAGCACATTGAAATCTCGGGAAGGCTACACCTTC.

This clonotype was seen more than once but under ten times. The rearrangement links TRBV12-3 or TRBV12-4 to TRBJ1-2; 8 bases are a match to TRBD1. This CDR3 comprises 15 residues. The V gene end was trimmed by 5 bases and the J gene end by 7 bases; junction bases not matched to a gene: 12. Here the CDR3 reads CASSPGQGLVLGYTF. CDR3 nucleotide sequence: TGTGCCAGCAGTCCAGGACAGGGACTAGTCCTTGGCTACACCTTC.

The gene calls are TRBV3-1 and TRBJ1-1; tentatively, D is TRBD1 (6 bases). The CDR3 sequence is 14 residues long. Per germline, CDR1 LGHDT and CDR2 YNNKEL (reference sequence). The V end was cut by 8 bases, the J end by 6 bases, with 19 bases between. The DNA for the CDR3 is TGTGCCAGCGGGGAGAACAGGGTTAATCCTGAAGCTTTCTTT. This encodes CASGENRVNPEAFF.

This clonotype has just a few counts. The J gene is TRBJ2-3, the V gene TRBV10-1; D possibly corresponds to TRBD2 (5 bases). The CDR3 runs 15 residues. Trimming cost V 8 bases and J 2 bases, with 17 bases left between them. The V gene's germline CDR1 is WNHNN and CDR2 SYGVQD (reference sequence). The CDR3 is CASGGLQESTDTQYF. The CDR3, as DNA: TGCGCCAGCGGAGGACTTCAGGAATCCACAGATACGCAGTATTTT.

This clonotype came up many times. The genes are TRBV29-1 and TRBJ2-1, with D perhaps given as TRBD1 or TRBD2 (5 bases each). Germline-derived CDR1 and CDR2 are SQVTM and ANQGSEA. V was pared by 4 bases and J by 2 bases, with 9 bases between. The CDR3 is made up of 13 amino acids. The CDR3 here is CSVGGRTYNEQFF. In DNA form, the CDR3 reads TGCAGCGTTGGGGGACGCACCTACAATGAGCAGTTCTTC.

This chain links TRBV5-1 with TRBJ2-1, with 8 bases fitting TRBD2. Trimming at V came to 4 bases and at J to 8 bases, leaving 11 bases not matched to a gene. The V gene's germline CDR1 is SGHRS and CDR2 YFSETQ. The CDR3 length is 15 residues. The CDR3 sequence is CASSIGRAISDEQFF. The CDR3 nucleotides are TGCGCCAGCAGCATCGGGAGGGCCATCAGTGATGAGCAGTTCTTC.

A few counts support this clonotype. This chain connects TRBV12-3 or TRBV12-4 to TRBJ2-3; D ambiguous. CDR3 size: 15 residues. Trimming cost V 5 bases and J 2 bases, with 14 bases left between them. CDR3 DNA sequence: TGTGCCAGCAGTCTCCGGACGGGCCCCACAGATACGCAGTATTTT. Translated, it gives CASSLRTGPTDTQYF.

This clonotype has only a few counts. This chain connects TRBV9 to TRBJ2-7; D is perhaps TRBD1 or TRBD2 (7 bases each). The length of the CDR3 is 17 residues. Trimming stripped 7 bases from V and 3 bases from J, with 26 bases between. The germline gives CDR1 SGDLS, CDR2 YYNGEE. As DNA, the CDR3 is TGTGCCAGCCCAGGGGGGGTGGCTGCGTTCCCTTACTACGAGCAGTACTTC. It specifies CASPGGVAAFPYYEQYF.

This clonotype was counted between two and nine times. The rearrangement joins TRBV24-1 to TRBJ1-1; D may be TRBD1 (5 bases). V shed 5 bases and J shed 2 bases, with 11 bases lying between them. CDR3 size: 14 residues. The V gene's germline CDR1 is KGHDR and CDR2 SFDVKD. CDR3 residues: CATSVAGRNTEAFF. The CDR3 DNA is TGTGCCACCAGTGTCGCGGGGCGAAACACTGAAGCTTTCTTT.

The rearrangement uses TRBV24-1 and TRBJ2-5; 7 bases are shared with TRBD1. J lost 2 bases, V lost 2 bases, and 1 base had no gene match. The germline CDR1 and CDR2 sequences are KGHDR and SFDVKD. The CDR3 is made up of 14 amino acids. The DNA for the CDR3 is TGTGCCACCAGTGATTGGGACAGTCAAGAGACCCAGTACTTC. Protein product: CATSDWDSQETQYF.

This clonotype was counted many times. The chain links TRBV12-3 or TRBV12-4 to TRBJ1-1; weak D call: TRBD1 (5 bases). V lost 5 bases to trimming and J lost 3 bases, with 13 bases between them. The CDR3 is made up of 14 amino acids. CDR3 DNA sequence: TGTGCCAGCAGTCCCCATGGGGGGGACACTGAAGCTTTCTTT. Residues: CASSPHGGDTEAFF.

This clonotype came up many times. The chain carries TRBV6-2 or TRBV6-3 and TRBJ2-1; a weak D match, TRBD2 (6 bases). In germline, CDR1 is MNHEY, CDR2 SVGEGT. Between the trimmed V and J ends, which lost 6 bases and 2 bases, there was a span of 17 bases. The CDR3 length is 16 residues. Here the CDR3 reads CASSPPQGGPYNEQFF. The DNA of the CDR3 is TGTGCCAGCAGCCCTCCCCAGGGAGGTCCCTACAATGAGCAGTTCTTC.

This clonotype was detected ten times or more. The chain couples TRBV10-3 to TRBJ2-5; 7 bases are a match to TRBD2. With 6 bases clipped from V and 1 base from J, the junction kept 8 bases outside the gene matches. Germline values: CDR1 ENHRY, CDR2 SYGVKD. This CDR3 has 15 amino acids. The CDR3 here is CAIRAGTTSQETQYF. The CDR3 DNA reads TGTGCCATCAGGGCCGGGACTACTAGCCAAGAGACCCAGTACTTC.